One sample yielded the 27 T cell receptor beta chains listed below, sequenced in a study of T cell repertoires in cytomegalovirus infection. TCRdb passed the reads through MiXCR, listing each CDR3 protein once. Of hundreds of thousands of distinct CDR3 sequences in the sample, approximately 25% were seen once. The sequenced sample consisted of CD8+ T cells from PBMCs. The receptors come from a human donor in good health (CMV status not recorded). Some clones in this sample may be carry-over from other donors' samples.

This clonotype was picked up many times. The CDR3 bases are TGTGCCAGCAGTCTCATAAGGACAGCGTATAATTCACCCCTCCACTTT. Translation gives CASSLIRTAYNSPLHF. The chain couples TRBV27 to TRBJ1-6, with a tentative D call TRBD1 (6 bases). Germline loops: CDR1 MNHEY, CDR2 SMNVEV (reference sequence). V was shortened by 5 bases and J by 4 bases, with 15 bases between the two germline ends. CDR3 size: 16 residues.

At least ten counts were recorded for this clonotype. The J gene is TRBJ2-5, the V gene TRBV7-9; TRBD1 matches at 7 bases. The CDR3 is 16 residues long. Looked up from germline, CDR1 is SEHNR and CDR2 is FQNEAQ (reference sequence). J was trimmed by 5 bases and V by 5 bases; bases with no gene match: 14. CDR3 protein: CASSQNDGQEQETQYF. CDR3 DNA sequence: TGTGCCAGCAGCCAAAACGACGGACAGGAGCAGGAGACCCAGTACTTC.

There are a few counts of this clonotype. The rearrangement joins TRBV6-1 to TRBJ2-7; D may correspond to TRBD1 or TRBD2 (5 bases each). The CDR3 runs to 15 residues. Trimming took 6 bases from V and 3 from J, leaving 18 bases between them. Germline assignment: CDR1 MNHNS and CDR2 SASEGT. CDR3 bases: TGTGCCAGCAGCCTCTCTCCGGGACGGTACTACGAGCAGTACTTC. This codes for CASSLSPGRYYEQYF.

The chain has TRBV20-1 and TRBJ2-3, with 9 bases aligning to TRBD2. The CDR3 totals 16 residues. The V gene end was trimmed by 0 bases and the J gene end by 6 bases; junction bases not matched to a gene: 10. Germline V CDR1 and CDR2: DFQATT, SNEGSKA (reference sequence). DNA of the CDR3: TGCAGTGCTAGAGATGAGCGGGGGGTCTTGTCGGATACGCAGTATTTT. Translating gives CSARDERGVLSDTQYF.

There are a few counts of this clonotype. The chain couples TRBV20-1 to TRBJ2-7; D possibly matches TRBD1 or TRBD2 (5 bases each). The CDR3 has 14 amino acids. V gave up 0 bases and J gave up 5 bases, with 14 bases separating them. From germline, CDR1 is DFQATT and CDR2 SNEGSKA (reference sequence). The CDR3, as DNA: TGCAGTGCTAGAGATGCGAGGGGCGAGGACGAGCAGTACGTC. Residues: CSARDARGEDEQYV.

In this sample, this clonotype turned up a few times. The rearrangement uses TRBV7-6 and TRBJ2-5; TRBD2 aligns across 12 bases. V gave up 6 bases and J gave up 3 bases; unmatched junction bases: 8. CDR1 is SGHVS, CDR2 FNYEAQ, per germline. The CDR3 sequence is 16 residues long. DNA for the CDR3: TGTGCCAGCAGTCCCGGACTAGCGGGGCCGAAAGAGACCCAGTACTTC. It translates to CASSPGLAGPKETQYF.

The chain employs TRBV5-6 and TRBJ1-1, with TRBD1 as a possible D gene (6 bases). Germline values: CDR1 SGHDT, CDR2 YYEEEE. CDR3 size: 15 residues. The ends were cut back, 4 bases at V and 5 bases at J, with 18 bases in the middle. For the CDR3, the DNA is TGTGCCAGCAGCCCTCGGGATGACAGGATGACTGAAGCTTTCTTT. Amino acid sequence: CASSPRDDRMTEAFF.

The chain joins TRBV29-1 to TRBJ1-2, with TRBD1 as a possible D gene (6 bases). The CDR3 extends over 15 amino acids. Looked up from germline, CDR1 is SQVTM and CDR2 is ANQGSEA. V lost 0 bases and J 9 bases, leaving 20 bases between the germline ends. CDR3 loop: CSVEDETTGYESYTF. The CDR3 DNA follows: TGCAGCGTTGAAGATGAGACGACAGGCTATGAGAGCTACACCTTC.

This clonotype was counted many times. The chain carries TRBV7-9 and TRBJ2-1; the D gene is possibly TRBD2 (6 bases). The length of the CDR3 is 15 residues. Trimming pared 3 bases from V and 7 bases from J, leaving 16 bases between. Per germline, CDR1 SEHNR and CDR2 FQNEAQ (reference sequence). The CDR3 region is CASSFTSSPGNEQFF. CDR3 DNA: TGTGCCAGCAGCTTTACTAGCTCCCCGGGGAATGAGCAGTTCTTC.

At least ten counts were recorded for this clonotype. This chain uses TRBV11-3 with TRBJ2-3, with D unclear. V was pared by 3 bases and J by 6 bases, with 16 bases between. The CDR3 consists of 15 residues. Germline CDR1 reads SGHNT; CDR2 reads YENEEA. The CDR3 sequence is CASSLLGTPEDTQYF. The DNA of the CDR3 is TGTGCCAGCAGCTTGTTGGGCACCCCAGAGGATACGCAGTATTTT.

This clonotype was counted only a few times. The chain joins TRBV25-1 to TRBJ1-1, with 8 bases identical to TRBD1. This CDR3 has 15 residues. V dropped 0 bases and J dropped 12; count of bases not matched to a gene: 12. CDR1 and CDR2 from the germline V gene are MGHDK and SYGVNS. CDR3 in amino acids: CASSEYYAPGQGPFF. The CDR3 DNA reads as TGTGCCAGCAGTGAATATTACGCCCCCGGACAGGGACCTTTCTTT.

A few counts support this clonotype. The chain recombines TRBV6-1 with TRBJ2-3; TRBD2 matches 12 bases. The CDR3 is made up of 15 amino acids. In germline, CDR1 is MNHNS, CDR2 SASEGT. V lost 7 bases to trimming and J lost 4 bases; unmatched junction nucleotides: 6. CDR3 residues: CASIAGLAGSDTQYF. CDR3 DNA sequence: TGTGCCAGCATCGCCGGACTAGCGGGGTCAGATACGCAGTATTTT.

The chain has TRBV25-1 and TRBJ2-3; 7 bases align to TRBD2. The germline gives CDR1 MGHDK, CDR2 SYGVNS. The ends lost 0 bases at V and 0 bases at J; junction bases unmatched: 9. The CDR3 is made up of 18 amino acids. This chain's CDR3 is CASSEYFRAGSSTDTQYF. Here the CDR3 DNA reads TGTGCCAGCAGTGAATATTTCCGAGCGGGATCTAGCACAGATACGCAGTATTTT.

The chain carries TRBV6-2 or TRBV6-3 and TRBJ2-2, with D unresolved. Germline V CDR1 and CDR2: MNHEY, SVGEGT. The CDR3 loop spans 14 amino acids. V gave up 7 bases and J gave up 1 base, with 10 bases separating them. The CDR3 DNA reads TGTGCCAGCACCTGGACGGAGAACACCGGGGAGCTGTTTTTT. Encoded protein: CASTWTENTGELFF.

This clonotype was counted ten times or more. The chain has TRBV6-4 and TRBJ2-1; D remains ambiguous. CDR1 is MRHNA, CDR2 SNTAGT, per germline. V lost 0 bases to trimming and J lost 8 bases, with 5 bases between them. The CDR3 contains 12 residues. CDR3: CASSDSTHEQFF. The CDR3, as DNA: TGTGCCAGCAGTGACTCGACCCATGAGCAGTTCTTC.

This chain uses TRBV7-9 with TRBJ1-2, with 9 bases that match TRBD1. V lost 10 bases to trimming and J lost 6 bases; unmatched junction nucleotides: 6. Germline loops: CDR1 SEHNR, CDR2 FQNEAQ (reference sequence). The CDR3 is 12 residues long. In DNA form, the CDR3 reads TGTGCCACCCTAACAGGGGGCAATGGCTACACCTTC. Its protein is CATLTGGNGYTF.

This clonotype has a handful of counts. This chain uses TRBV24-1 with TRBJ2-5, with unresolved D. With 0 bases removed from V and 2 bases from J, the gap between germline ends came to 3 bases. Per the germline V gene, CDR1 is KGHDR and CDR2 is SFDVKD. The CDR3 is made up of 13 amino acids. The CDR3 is CATSDLKQETQYF. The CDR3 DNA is TGTGCCACCAGTGATTTGAAGCAAGAGACCCAGTACTTC.

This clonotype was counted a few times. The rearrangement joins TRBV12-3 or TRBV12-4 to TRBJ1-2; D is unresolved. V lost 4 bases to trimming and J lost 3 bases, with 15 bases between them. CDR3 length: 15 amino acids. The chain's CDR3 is CASSWGVKPDYGYTF. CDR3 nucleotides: TGTGCCAGCAGTTGGGGAGTTAAACCCGACTATGGCTACACCTTC.

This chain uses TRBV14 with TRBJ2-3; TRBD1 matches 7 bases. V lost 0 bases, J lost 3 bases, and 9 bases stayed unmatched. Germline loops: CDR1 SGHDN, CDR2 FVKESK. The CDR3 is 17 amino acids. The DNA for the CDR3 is TGTGCCAGCAGCCAAGATTTTGACAGGGAAATGACAGATACGCAGTATTTT. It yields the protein CASSQDFDREMTDTQYF.

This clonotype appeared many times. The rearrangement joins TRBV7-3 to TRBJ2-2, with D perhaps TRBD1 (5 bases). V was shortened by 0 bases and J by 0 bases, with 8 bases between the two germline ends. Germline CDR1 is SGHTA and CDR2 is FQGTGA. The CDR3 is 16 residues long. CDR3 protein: CASSLTGRSNTGELFF. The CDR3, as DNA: TGTGCCAGCAGCTTAACGGGGCGTTCGAACACCGGGGAGCTGTTTTTT.

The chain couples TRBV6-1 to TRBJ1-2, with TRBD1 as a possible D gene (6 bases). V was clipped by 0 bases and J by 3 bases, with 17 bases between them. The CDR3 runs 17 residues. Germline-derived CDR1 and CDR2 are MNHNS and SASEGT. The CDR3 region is CASSEAPNRDRDYGYTF. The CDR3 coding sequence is TGTGCCAGCAGTGAAGCCCCTAACAGGGATAGGGACTATGGCTACACCTTC.

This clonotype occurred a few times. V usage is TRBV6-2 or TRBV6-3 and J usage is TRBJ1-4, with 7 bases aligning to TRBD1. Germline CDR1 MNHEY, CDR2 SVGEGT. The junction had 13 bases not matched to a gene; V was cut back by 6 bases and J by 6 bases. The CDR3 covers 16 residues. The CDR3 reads CASRFTPGQLHEKLFF. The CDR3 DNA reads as TGTGCCAGCAGATTCACACCGGGACAGCTTCATGAAAAACTGTTTTTT.

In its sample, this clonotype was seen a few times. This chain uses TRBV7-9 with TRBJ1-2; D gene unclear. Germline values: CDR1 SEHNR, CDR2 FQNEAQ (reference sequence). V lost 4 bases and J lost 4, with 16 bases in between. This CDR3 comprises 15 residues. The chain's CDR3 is CASSWAGSASYGYTF. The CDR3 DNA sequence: TGTGCCAGCAGCTGGGCGGGGAGTGCATCCTATGGCTACACCTTC.

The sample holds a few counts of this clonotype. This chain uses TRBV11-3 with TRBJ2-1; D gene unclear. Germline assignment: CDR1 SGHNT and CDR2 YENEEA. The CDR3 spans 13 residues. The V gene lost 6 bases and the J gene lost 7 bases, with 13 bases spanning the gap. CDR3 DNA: TGTGCCAGCAGTAAGGGTGTGGGAAATGAGCAGTTCTTC. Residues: CASSKGVGNEQFF.

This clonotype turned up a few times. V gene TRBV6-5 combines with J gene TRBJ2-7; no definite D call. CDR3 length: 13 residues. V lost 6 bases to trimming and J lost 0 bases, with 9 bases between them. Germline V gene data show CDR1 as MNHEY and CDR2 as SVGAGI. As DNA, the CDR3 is TGTGCCAGCAGCCCCAGGAACTCCTACGAGCAGTACTTC. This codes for CASSPRNSYEQYF.

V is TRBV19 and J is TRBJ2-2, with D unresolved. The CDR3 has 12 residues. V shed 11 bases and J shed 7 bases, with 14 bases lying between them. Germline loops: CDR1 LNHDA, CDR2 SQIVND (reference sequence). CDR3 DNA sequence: TGTGCCGGATTGGGAAGCAACGGGGAGCTGTTTTTT. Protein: CAGLGSNGELFF. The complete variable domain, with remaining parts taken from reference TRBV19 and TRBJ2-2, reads DGGITQSPKYLFRKEGQNVTLSCEQNLNHDAMYWYRQDPGQGLRLIYYSQIVNDFQKGDIAEGYSVSREKKESFPLTVTSAQKNPTAFYLCAGLGSNGELFFGEGSRLTVL.

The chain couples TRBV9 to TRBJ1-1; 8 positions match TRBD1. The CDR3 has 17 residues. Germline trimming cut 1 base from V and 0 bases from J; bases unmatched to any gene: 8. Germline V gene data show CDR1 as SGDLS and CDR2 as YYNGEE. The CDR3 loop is CASSVTGTGPMNTEAFF. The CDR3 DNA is TGTGCCAGCAGCGTAACCGGGACAGGTCCCATGAACACTGAAGCTTTCTTT.